Following are 25 T cell receptor beta chains from one sample sequenced in a study of cytomegalovirus exposure and HLA in healthy donors (dated by TCRdb to the late 2010s). The library relied on the immunoSEQ multiplex PCR assay. The multiplex PCR relied on a mix of 60 forward primers for TCR Vbeta segments and 13 reverse primers for TCR Jbeta segments. Not all clones reach the TCRdb copy of this immuneACCESS table, which keeps in-frame sequences only. Checked studies attribute under half of the gap to unresolved V genes and leave the rest unexplained. This sample is represented by around 240,000 clones; 82% of them were singletons. Together, the top ten hold 5.4% of the sample. The material sequenced was PBMCs. Source of these receptors: a woman aged 40 to 50 in good health and CMV-seropositive.

The rearrangement links TRBV6-5 to TRBJ2-1, with TRBD2 matching over 11 bases. There are 15 residues in the CDR3. Germline V gene data show CDR1 as MNHEY and CDR2 as SVGAGI. The ends lost 6 bases at V and 6 bases at J; junction bases unmatched: 7. CDR3: CASRVAGGPFNEQFF. CDR3 bases: TGTGCCAGCAGAGTAGCGGGAGGGCCATTCAATGAGCAGTTCTTC.

CDR3 sequence: CASSLVRGGGLGWLATQYF. The CDR3 DNA reads TGTGCCAGCAGCTTAGTTCGGGGCGGGGGCCTCGGGTGGCTGGCGACCCAGTACTTC. V and J are TRBV7-2 and TRBJ2-5, with D possibly being TRBD2 (7 bases). V lost 1 base to trimming and J lost 7 bases, with 28 bases between them. The CDR3 sequence is 19 residues long. Germline V gene lookup returns CDR1 SGHTA and CDR2 FQGNSA. The full variable domain, its missing parts supplied by reference TRBV7-2 and TRBJ2-5, is GAGVSQSPSNKVTEKGKDVELRCDPISGHTALYWYRQSLGQGLEFLIYFQGNSAPDKSGLPSDRFSAERTGGSVSTLTIQRTQQEDSAVYLCASSLVRGGGLGWLATQYFGPGTRLLVL.

The chain links TRBV25-1 to TRBJ2-3; 10 nucleotides match TRBD1. Trimming at V came to 4 bases and at J to 2 bases, leaving 3 bases not matched to a gene. The CDR3 is 15 residues long. Germline assignment: CDR1 MGHDK and CDR2 SYGVNS. This chain's CDR3 is CASSGTGGNTDTQYF. In DNA, the CDR3 is TGTGCCAGCAGTGGGACAGGGGGGAACACAGATACGCAGTATTTT.

The V call is TRBV7-9, the J call TRBJ1-2; D gene unclear. There are 14 residues in the CDR3. CDR1 and CDR2 from the germline V gene are SEHNR and FQNEAQ (reference sequence). Deletions cut 3 bases from V and 4 bases from J, with 12 bases between. CDR3 in amino acids: CASSFDLEGYGYTF. The CDR3 DNA sequence: TGTGCCAGCAGCTTTGACTTGGAAGGCTATGGCTACACCTTC.

The chain is built from TRBV2 and TRBJ1-1, with 7 bases matching TRBD1. Per germline, CDR1 SNHLY and CDR2 FYNNEI. Trimming removed 6 bases from V and 0 bases from J; junction bases left unmatched: 7. The CDR3 runs 15 residues. This CDR3 is CASRYNRGLNTEAFF. The CDR3 nucleotides read TGTGCCAGCAGATACAACAGGGGCCTGAACACTGAAGCTTTCTTT.

The chain combines TRBV5-1 with TRBJ1-5, with TRBD1 matching 7 bases. Germline CDR1 and CDR2: SGHRS and YFSETQ. The V and J ends lost 0 bases and 3 bases, in that order; junction bases with no gene match: 3. CDR3 length: 15 residues. Here the CDR3 reads CASSLGGQINQPQHF. The CDR3 region has the DNA TGCGCCAGCAGCTTGGGGGGACAGATCAATCAGCCCCAGCATTTT.

V usage is TRBV5-1 and J usage is TRBJ2-3; D possibly corresponds to TRBD2 (5 bases). Trimming pared 4 bases from V and 1 base from J, leaving 10 bases between. Germline V gene sequence: CDR1 SGHRS, CDR2 YFSETQ. The CDR3 has 14 amino acids. The CDR3 nucleotides read TGCGCCAGCAGCCTGGACTTTGGCACAGATACGCAGTATTTT. This encodes CASSLDFGTDTQYF.

This rearrangement joins TRBV19 to TRBJ1-1; a weak D match, TRBD1 (5 bases). The CDR3 has 13 residues. CDR1 LNHDA and CDR2 SQIVND come from the germline V gene (reference sequence). Trimming removed 6 bases at V and 4 bases at J, with 12 bases between. CDR3 loop: CASRSRVFTEAFF. DNA of the CDR3: TGTGCCAGTAGGAGCAGGGTATTCACTGAAGCTTTCTTT.

The chain couples TRBV28 to TRBJ2-7; perhaps TRBD1 as D (5 bases). This CDR3 spans 11 amino acids. With 4 bases removed from V and 12 bases from J, the gap between germline ends came to 13 bases. Germline values: CDR1 MDHEN, CDR2 SYDVKM. CDR3 region: CASSSSTERYF. The CDR3 DNA sequence: TGTGCCAGCAGTTCGTCGACAGAACGGTACTTC.

V gene TRBV2 combines with J gene TRBJ1-2; TRBD1 aligns across 10 bases. V shed 9 bases, J shed 2 bases, and the junction held 0 bases outside the gene matches. The CDR3 contains 12 residues. Germline assignment: CDR1 SNHLY and CDR2 FYNNEI. The CDR3 reads CARGQGNYGYTF. In DNA form, the CDR3 reads TGTGCCAGGGGACAGGGGAACTATGGCTACACCTTC.

The chain carries TRBV4-2 and TRBJ2-3, with 9 bases identical to TRBD2. This CDR3 is 16 amino acids long. The junction had 7 bases not matched to a gene; V was cut back by 4 bases and J by 2 bases. Germline-derived CDR1 and CDR2 are LGHNA and YNFKEQ. The chain's CDR3 is CASSPSLAGITDTQYF. The CDR3 nucleotides read TGTGCCAGCAGCCCATCCCTAGCGGGAATCACAGATACGCAGTATTTT.

The rearrangement joins TRBV9 to TRBJ1-1; D not certain. Trimming removed 7 bases at V and 7 bases at J, with 14 bases between. Germline CDR1 reads SGDLS; CDR2 reads YYNGEE. This CDR3 has 12 amino acids. In DNA form, the CDR3 reads TGTGCCAGCTCCCCACGCGGCGGTGAAGCTTTCTTT. It translates to CASSPRGGEAFF.

In this sample, this clone turned up once. The chain carries TRBV6-5 and TRBJ2-2; D is uncertain. The CDR3 has 11 amino acids. CDR1 is MNHEY and CDR2 is SVGAGI in the germline V gene. The V end lost 6 bases, the J end lost 8 bases, and 7 bases lay between the germline ends. CDR3 DNA sequence: TGTGCCAGCAGGTCCCGGGGGGAGCTGTTTTTT. Its translation: CASRSRGELFF.

This chain uses TRBV11-3 with TRBJ1-6, with D tentatively TRBD1 (6 bases). This CDR3 region has 13 residues. Germline CDR1 reads SGHNT; CDR2 reads YENEEA. The V gene lost 1 base and the J gene lost 10 bases, with 8 bases spanning the gap. CDR3 sequence (DNA): TGTGCCAGCAGCTTAGGCAGGGGATCACCCCTCCACTTT. Its translation: CASSLGRGSPLHF.

The J gene is TRBJ1-2, the V gene TRBV7-3; D perhaps matches TRBD1 (5 bases). In germline, CDR1 is SGHTA, CDR2 FQGTGA. V lost 2 bases to trimming and J lost 2 bases, with 9 bases between them. This CDR3 spans 14 amino acids. This CDR3 is CASSLGAGNYGYTF. The CDR3 nucleotides read TGTGCCAGCAGCTTAGGTGCAGGGAACTATGGCTACACCTTC.

The chain links TRBV2 to TRBJ1-1; D call uncertain. The CDR3 runs 14 residues. Per the germline V gene, CDR1 is SNHLY and CDR2 is FYNNEI. V was clipped by 3 bases and J by 5 bases, with 13 bases between them. CDR3 DNA: TGTGCCAGCAGTGATGATTTATCGAGGACTGAAGCTTTCTTT. This encodes CASSDDLSRTEAFF.

The chain uses TRBV6-5 and TRBJ2-7, with D possibly TRBD1 on 6 matching bases. CDR1 is MNHEY, CDR2 SVGAGI, per germline. This CDR3 has 14 residues. V lost 1 base, J lost 3 bases, and 10 bases lay in between. CDR3 in DNA: TGTGCCAGCAGTTACTTCGGGACAAACTACGAGCAGTACTTC. This encodes CASSYFGTNYEQYF.

This clone came up a few times. This chain connects TRBV11-2 to TRBJ1-2; D remains ambiguous. The CDR3 sequence is 14 residues long. V was clipped by 5 bases and J by 4 bases, with 14 bases between them. Germline loops: CDR1 SGHAT, CDR2 FQNNGV. CDR3 protein: CASSPFDTLYGYTF. The CDR3 DNA follows: TGTGCCAGCAGCCCCTTCGACACACTCTATGGCTACACCTTC.

This sequence joins TRBV27 and TRBJ2-7; tentative D call: TRBD2 (6 bases). CDR1 MNHEY and CDR2 SMNVEV come from the germline V gene (reference sequence). The ends were cut back, 3 bases at V and 4 bases at J, with 13 bases in the middle. The CDR3 extends over 14 amino acids. CDR3 sequence (DNA): TGTGCCAGCAGTTTCTGGGGGAGGAGGTACGAGCAGTACTTC. This codes for CASSFWGRRYEQYF.

V is TRBV7-3 and J is TRBJ2-7, with 14 bases lining up with TRBD2. The germline gives CDR1 SGHTA, CDR2 FQGTGA. This CDR3 contains 17 residues. V gave up 11 bases and J gave up 0 bases; unmatched junction bases: 12. The CDR3 here is CAPTLTSGGESSYEQYF. CDR3 sequence (DNA): TGTGCCCCCACCCTGACTAGCGGGGGGGAGAGCTCCTACGAGCAGTACTTC. Variable domain in full (rest from reference TRBV7-3 and TRBJ2-7): GAGVSQTPSNKVTEKGKYVELRCDPISGHTALYWYRQSLGQGPEFLIYFQGTGAADDSGLPNDRFFAVRPEGSVSTLKIQRTERGDSAVYLCAPTLTSGGESSYEQYFGPGTRLTVT.

This clone was seen a handful of times. The gene calls are TRBV10-3 and TRBJ2-1; 9 nucleotides agree with TRBD1. V gave up 2 bases and J gave up 9 bases; unmatched junction bases: 5. The CDR3 spans 14 residues. Germline loops: CDR1 ENHRY, CDR2 SYGVKD. This chain's CDR3 is CAISERDRAAEQFF. The CDR3 DNA reads TGTGCCATCAGTGAGAGGGACAGGGCGGCTGAGCAGTTCTTC.

The rearrangement links TRBV5-1 to TRBJ2-7, with 7 bases fitting TRBD1. Per the germline V gene, CDR1 is SGHRS and CDR2 is YFSETQ. The V segment lost 1 base and the J segment 3 bases; nucleotides outside the gene matches: 4. The CDR3 loop spans 14 amino acids. CDR3 residues: CASSLNTGDYEQYF. The CDR3 nucleotides read TGCGCCAGCAGCTTGAATACAGGGGACTACGAGCAGTACTTC.

On this clone: The identical CDR3 is also encoded by other nucleotide sequences in the sample. The chain is built from TRBV30 and TRBJ1-5, with D possibly being TRBD1 (6 bases). V dropped 1 base and J dropped 4 bases, with 11 bases sitting between them. This CDR3 contains 14 residues. Germline CDR1 GTSNPN, CDR2 SVGIG (reference sequence). In DNA form, the CDR3 reads TGTGCCTGGAGTGCGGGACACCTTAATCAGCCCCAGCATTTT. It translates to CAWSAGHLNQPQHF.

V usage is TRBV18 and J usage is TRBJ1-4; D not certain. The CDR3 loop spans 15 amino acids. Germline V CDR1 and CDR2: KGHSH, LQKENI. The ends were cut back, 3 bases at V and 1 base at J, with 9 bases in the middle. CDR3 amino acids: CASSPTGGTNEKLFF. CDR3 DNA: TGTGCCAGCTCACCGACGGGAGGAACTAATGAAAAACTGTTTTTT.

This rearrangement joins TRBV13 to TRBJ1-2, with TRBD1 identical over 7 bases. This CDR3 spans 13 amino acids. Unmatched junction bases numbered 3, after V lost 4 bases and J lost 4 bases. CDR1 PRHDT and CDR2 FYEKMQ come from the germline V gene (reference sequence). The CDR3 loop reads CASSSQGSYGYTF. DNA for the CDR3: TGTGCCAGCAGCTCACAGGGGAGCTATGGCTACACCTTC.